The next 6 T cell receptor beta chains were all read from a single sample in a study of T cells in Graves' hyperthyroidism and ophthalmopathy. There were TCR beta CDR3 regions amplified from RNA transcripts. The HTBI primer set served for first-round RT-PCR of the TCR CDR3. TCRdb passed the multiplex PCR reads through MiXCR, listing each CDR3 protein once. Of 750,000 to 900,000 distinct CDR3 sequences listed, 35% to 45% are singletons. The sequenced sample was blood. The receptors shown here come from a man aged 18 to 29 with Graves' hyperthyroidism.

A single count supports this clonotype. The V and J genes are TRBV7-9 and TRBJ2-7; maybe TRBD2 (5 bases). Germline assignment: CDR1 SEHNR and CDR2 FQNEAQ (reference sequence). The CDR3 has 19 residues. Trimming took off 4 bases at V and 2 bases at J, with 27 bases between the two ends. The CDR3 nucleotides read TGTGCCAGCAGCTCCCCCGTGGCGAGGGCTGATCATTACACCTACGAGCAGTACTTC. It translates to CASSSPVARADHYTYEQYF.

V is TRBV27 and J is TRBJ1-1; D uncertain. The V end lost 10 bases, the J end lost 13 bases, and 13 bases lay between the germline ends. Germline loops: CDR1 MNHEY, CDR2 SMNVEV (reference sequence). The CDR3 is 9 residues long. CDR3 coding DNA: TGTGCCATGACACCGGAGGGTTTCTTT. Amino acid sequence: CAMTPEGFF.

The CDR3 is CASSFRGGEWKNEQYF. The CDR3 DNA follows: TGTGCCAGCAGCTTCCGAGGGGGGGAGTGGAAGAACGAGCAGTACTTC. The J gene is TRBJ2-7, the V gene TRBV9, with D perhaps TRBD2 (7 bases). V lost 4 bases and J lost 5, with 22 bases in between. Germline V CDR1 and CDR2: SGDLS, YYNGEE. The CDR3 has 16 amino acids.

This clonotype was found many times. The CDR3 bases are TGTGCCAGTATTCGGGACAGGGGAAACACTGAAGCTTTCTTT. Translation gives CASIRDRGNTEAFF. The gene calls are TRBV19 and TRBJ1-1; 10 nucleotides match TRBD1. V lost 7 bases and J lost 2; bases outside the gene matches: 4. CDR1 is LNHDA, CDR2 SQIVND, per germline (reference sequence). CDR3 length equals 14 residues.

V usage is TRBV29-1 and J usage is TRBJ1-4; D may be TRBD1 (5 bases). Germline assignment: CDR1 SQVTM and CDR2 ANQGSEA. The CDR3 has 11 residues. Deletions cut 7 bases from V and 6 bases from J, with 9 bases between. The CDR3 loop reads CSAAGDEKLFF. The CDR3 DNA reads TGCAGCGCTGCGGGGGATGAAAAACTGTTTTTT.

The gene calls are TRBV7-9 and TRBJ2-5; D gene uncertain. The CDR3 sequence is 14 residues long. The germline V gene has CDR1 SEHNR and CDR2 FQNEAQ (reference sequence). V lost 6 bases, J lost 4 bases, and 15 bases lay in between. The CDR3 loop reads CASSPRQVGETQYF. Here the CDR3 DNA reads TGTGCCAGCAGTCCGCGTCAGGTCGGAGAGACCCAGTACTTC. Full variable domain (outside the CDR3, taken from reference TRBV7-9 and TRBJ2-5): DTGVSQNPRHKITKRGQNVTFRCDPISEHNRLYWYRQTLGQGPEFLTYFQNEAQLEKSRLLSDRFSAERPKGSFSTLEIQRTEQGDSAMYLCASSPRQVGETQYFGPGTRLLVL.